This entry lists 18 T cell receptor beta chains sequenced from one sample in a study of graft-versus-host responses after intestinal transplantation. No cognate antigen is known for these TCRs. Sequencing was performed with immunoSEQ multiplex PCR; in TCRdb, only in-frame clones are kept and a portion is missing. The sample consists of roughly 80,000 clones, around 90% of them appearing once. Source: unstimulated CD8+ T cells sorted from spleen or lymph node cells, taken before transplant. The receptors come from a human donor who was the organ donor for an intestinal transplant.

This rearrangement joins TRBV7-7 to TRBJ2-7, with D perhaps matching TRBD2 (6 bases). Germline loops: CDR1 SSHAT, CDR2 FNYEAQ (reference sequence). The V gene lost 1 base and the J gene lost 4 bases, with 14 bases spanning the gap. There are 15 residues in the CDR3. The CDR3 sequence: CASSLGTWGDYEQYF. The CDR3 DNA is TGTGCCAGCAGCTTAGGGACTTGGGGGGATTACGAGCAGTACTTC. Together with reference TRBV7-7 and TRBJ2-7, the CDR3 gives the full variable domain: GAGVSQSPRYKVTKRGQDVTLRCDPISSHATLYWYQQALGQGPEFLTYFNYEAQPDKSGLPSDRFSAERPEGSISTLTIQRTEQRDSAMYRCASSLGTWGDYEQYFGPGTRLTVT.

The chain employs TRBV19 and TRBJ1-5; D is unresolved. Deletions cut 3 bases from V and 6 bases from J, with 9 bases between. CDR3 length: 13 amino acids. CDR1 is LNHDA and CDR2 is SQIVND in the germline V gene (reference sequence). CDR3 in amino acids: CASSMVGFQPQHF. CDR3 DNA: TGTGCCAGTAGTATGGTGGGTTTTCAGCCCCAGCATTTT.

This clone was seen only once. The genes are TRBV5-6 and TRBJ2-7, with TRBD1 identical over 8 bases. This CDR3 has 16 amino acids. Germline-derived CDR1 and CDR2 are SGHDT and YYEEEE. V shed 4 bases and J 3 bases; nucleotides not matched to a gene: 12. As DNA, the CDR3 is TGTGCCAGCAGCAAGGACAGGGACTTTTTGGGCTACGAGCAGTACTTC. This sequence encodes CASSKDRDFLGYEQYF. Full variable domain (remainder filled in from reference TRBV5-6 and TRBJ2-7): DAGVTQSPTHLIKTRGQQVTLRCSPKSGHDTVSWYQQALGQGPQFIFQYYEEEERQRGNFPDRFSGHQFPNYSSELNVNALLLGDSALYLCASSKDRDFLGYEQYFGPGTRLTVT.

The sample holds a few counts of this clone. The CDR3 region is CASSSPPRSNTQYF. The CDR3 DNA reads TGTGCCAGCAGCTCCCCCCCTAGATCGAATACGCAGTATTTT. V is TRBV7-9 and J is TRBJ2-3; D is undetermined. The V and J ends lost 4 bases and 7 bases respectively, with 15 bases between them. This CDR3 has 14 residues. From germline, CDR1 is SEHNR and CDR2 FQNEAQ (reference sequence).

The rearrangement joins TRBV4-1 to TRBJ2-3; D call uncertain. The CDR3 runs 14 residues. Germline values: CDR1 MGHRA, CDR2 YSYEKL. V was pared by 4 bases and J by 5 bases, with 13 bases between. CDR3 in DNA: TGCGCCAGCAGCCTCGTCTCCGCCGAAGATACGCAGTATTTT. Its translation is CASSLVSAEDTQYF.

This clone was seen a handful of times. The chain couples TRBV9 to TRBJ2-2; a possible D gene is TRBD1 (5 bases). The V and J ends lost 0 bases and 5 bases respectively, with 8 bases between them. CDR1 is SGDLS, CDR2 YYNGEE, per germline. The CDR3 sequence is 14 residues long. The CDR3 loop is CASSVARVTGELFF. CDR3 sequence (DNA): TGTGCCAGCAGCGTAGCCAGGGTTACCGGGGAGCTGTTTTTT.

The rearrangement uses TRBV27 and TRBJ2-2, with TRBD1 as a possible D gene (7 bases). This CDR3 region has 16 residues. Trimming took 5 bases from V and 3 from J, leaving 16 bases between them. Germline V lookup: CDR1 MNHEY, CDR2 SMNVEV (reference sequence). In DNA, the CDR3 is TGTGCCAGCAGTAACGCGGGGACAGACTACACCGGGGAGCTGTTTTTT. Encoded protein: CASSNAGTDYTGELFF.

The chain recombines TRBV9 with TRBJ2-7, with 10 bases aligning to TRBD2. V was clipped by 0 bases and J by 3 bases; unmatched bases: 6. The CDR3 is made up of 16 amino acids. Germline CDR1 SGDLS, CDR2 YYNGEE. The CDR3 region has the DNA TGTGCCAGCAGCGTAGGGGGGCTAGCGGGGGTCTACGAGCAGTACTTC. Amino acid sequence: CASSVGGLAGVYEQYF.

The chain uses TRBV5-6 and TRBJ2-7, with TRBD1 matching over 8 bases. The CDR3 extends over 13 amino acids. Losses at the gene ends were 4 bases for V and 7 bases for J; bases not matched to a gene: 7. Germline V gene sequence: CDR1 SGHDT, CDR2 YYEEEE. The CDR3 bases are TGTGCCAGCAGCCTGGACAGGGTCGGAGAGCAGTACTTC. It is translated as CASSLDRVGEQYF.

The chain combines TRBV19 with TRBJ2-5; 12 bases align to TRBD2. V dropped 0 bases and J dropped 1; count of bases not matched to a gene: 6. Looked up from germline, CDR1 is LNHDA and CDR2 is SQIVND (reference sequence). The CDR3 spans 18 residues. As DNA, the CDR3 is TGTGCCAGTAGTATAGATCTACTAGCGGGGGGTCCCCAAGAGACCCAGTACTTC. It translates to CASSIDLLAGGPQETQYF.

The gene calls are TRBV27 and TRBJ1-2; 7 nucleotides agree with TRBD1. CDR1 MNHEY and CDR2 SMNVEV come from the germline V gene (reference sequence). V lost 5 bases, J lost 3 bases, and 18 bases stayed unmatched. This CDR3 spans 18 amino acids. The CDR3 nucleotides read TGTGCCAGCAGTCCTATAGGGACAGAACCCTTTGGTTACTATGGCTACACCTTC. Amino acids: CASSPIGTEPFGYYGYTF.

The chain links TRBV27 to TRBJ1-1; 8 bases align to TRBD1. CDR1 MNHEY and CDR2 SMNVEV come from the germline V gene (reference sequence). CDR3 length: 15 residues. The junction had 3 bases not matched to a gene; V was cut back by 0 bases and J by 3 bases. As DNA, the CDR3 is TGTGCCAGCAGTTTATCGAACAGGGGGGACACTGAAGCTTTCTTT. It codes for CASSLSNRGDTEAFF.

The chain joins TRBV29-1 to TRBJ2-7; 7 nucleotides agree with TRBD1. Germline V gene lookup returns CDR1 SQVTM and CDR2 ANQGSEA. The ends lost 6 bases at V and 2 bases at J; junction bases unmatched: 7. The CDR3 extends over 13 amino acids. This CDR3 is CSVTGTEAYEQYF. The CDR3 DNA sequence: TGCAGCGTAACCGGGACAGAGGCCTACGAGCAGTACTTC.

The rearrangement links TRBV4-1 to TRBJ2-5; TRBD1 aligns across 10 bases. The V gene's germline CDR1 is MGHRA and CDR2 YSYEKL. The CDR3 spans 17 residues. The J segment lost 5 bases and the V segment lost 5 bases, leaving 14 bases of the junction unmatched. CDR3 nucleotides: TGCGCCAGCAGCTACATCCCGACAGGGGGCGGAGGGGAGACCCAGTACTTC. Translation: CASSYIPTGGGGETQYF.

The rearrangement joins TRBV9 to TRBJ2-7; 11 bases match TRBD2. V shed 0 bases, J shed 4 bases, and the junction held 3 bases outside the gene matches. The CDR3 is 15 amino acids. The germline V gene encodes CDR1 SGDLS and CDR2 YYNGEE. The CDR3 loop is CASSVAGTSGYEQYF. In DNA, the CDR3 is TGTGCCAGCAGCGTAGCCGGGACTAGCGGTTACGAGCAGTACTTC.

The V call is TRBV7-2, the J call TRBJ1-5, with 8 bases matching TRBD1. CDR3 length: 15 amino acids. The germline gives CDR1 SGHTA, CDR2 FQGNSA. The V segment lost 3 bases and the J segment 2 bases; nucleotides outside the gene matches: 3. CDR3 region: CASSFGQGGNQPQHF. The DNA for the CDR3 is TGTGCCAGCAGCTTCGGACAGGGAGGCAATCAGCCCCAGCATTTT.

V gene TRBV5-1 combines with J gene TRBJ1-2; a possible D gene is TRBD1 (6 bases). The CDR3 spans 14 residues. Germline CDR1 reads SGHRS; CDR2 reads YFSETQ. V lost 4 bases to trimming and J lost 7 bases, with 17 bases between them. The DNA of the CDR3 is TGCGCCAGCAGCCCTACCACAGGGCAGGGTGGCTACACCTTC. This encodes CASSPTTGQGGYTF. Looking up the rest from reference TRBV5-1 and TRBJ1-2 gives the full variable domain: KAGVTQTPRYLIKTRGQQVTLSCSPISGHRSVSWYQQTPGQGLQFLFEYFSETQRNKGNFPGRFSGRQFSNSRSEMNVSTLELGDSALYLCASSPTTGQGGYTFGSGTRLTVV.

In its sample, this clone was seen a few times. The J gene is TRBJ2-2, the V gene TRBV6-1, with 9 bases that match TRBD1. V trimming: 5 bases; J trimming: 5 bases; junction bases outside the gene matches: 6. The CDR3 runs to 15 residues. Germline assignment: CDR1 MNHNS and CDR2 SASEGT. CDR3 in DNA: TGTGCCAGCAGTCAGGGACAGGGCTGGACCGGGGAGCTGTTTTTT. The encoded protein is CASSQGQGWTGELFF.